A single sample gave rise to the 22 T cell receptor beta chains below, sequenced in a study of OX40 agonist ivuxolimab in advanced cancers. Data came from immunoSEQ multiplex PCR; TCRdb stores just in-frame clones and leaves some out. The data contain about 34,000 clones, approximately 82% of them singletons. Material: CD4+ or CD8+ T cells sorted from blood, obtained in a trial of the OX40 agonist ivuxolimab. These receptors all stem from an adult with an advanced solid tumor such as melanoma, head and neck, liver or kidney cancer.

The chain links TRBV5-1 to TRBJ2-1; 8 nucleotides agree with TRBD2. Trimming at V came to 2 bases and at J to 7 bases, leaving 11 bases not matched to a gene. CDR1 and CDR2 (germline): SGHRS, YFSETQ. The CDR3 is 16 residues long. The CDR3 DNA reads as TGCGCCAGCAGCTTAGGATCGGGGGGGCCGCGGAATGAGCAGTTCTTC. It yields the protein CASSLGSGGPRNEQFF.

The CDR3 spells CASSRGDYPDTQYF. As DNA, the CDR3 is TGTGCCAGCTCACGCGGGGACTATCCGGATACGCAGTATTTT. The chain joins TRBV18 to TRBJ2-3; 7 bases fit TRBD2. The CDR3 is 14 residues long. V lost 4 bases to trimming and J lost 6 bases; unmatched junction nucleotides: 7. Germline lookup yields CDR1 KGHSH and CDR2 LQKENI.

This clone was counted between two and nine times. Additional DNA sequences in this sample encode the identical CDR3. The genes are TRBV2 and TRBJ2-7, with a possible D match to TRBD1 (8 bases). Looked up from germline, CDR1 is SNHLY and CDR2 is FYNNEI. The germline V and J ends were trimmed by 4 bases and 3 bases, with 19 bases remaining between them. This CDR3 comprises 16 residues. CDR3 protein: CASSAPGQGLLYEQYF. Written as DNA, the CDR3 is TGTGCCAGCAGTGCCCCCGGACAGGGACTACTCTACGAGCAGTACTTC. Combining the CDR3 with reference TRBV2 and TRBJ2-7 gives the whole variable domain EPEVTQTPSHQVTQMGQEVILRCVPISNHLYFYWYRQILGQKVEFLVSFYNNEISEKSEIFDDQFSVERPDGSNFTLKIRSTKLEDSAMYFCASSAPGQGLLYEQYFGPGTRLTVT.

CDR3 protein: CASMGSGARTEAFF. CDR3 in DNA: TGTGCCAGCATGGGATCCGGGGCGCGAACTGAAGCTTTCTTT. The chain combines TRBV27 with TRBJ1-1, with D perhaps TRBD1 (5 bases). CDR3 length: 14 amino acids. CDR1 and CDR2 from the germline V gene are MNHEY and SMNVEV (reference sequence). Trimming removed 7 bases from V and 5 bases from J, with 17 bases in between.

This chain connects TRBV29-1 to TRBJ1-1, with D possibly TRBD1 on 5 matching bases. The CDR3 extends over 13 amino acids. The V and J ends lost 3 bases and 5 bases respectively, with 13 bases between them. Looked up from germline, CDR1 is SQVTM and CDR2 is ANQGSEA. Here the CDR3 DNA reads TGCAGCGTTGAGACAGTTTCGAATACTGAAGCTTTCTTT. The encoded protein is CSVETVSNTEAFF.

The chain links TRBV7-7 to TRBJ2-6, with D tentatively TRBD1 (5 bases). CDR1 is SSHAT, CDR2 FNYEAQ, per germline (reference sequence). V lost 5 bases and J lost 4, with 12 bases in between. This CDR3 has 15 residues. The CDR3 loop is CASSPMPGGANVLTF. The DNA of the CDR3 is TGTGCCAGCAGCCCAATGCCAGGGGGGGCCAACGTCCTGACTTTC.

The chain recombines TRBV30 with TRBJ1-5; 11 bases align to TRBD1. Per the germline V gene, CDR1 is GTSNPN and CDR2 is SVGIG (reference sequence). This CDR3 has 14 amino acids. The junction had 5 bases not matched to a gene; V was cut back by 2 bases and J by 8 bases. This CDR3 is CAWSSGDRGKPQHF. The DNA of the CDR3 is TGTGCCTGGAGTTCCGGGGACAGGGGGAAGCCCCAGCATTTT.

For the CDR3, the DNA is TGCAGCGTTGACGAGGGGGCGGGGGAAAAACTGTTTTTT. Protein: CSVDEGAGEKLFF. The rearrangement links TRBV29-1 to TRBJ1-4, with 7 bases identical to TRBD1. Per germline, CDR1 SQVTM and CDR2 ANQGSEA. The CDR3 is made up of 13 amino acids. J was trimmed by 8 bases and V by 3 bases; bases with no gene match: 6.

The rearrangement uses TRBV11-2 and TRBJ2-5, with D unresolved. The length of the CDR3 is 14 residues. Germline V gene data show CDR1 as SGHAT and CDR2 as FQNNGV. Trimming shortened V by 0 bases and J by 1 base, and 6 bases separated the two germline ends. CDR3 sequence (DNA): TGTGCCAGCAGCTTAGAGAACAGCCAAGAGACCCAGTACTTC. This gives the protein CASSLENSQETQYF.

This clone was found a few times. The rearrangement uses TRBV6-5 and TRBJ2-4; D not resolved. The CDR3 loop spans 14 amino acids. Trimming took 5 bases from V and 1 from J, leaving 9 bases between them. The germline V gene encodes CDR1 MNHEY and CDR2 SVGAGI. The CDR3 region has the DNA TGTGCCAGCAGTAGGACCTACGCCAAAAACATTCAGTACTTC. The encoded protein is CASSRTYAKNIQYF.

The CDR3 loop is CASSPLGGGETQYF. CDR3 in DNA: TGTGCCAGCAGCCCCCTAGGTGGAGGAGAGACCCAGTACTTC. The chain combines TRBV2 with TRBJ2-5; possible D gene TRBD2, 5 bases. Trimming shortened V by 6 bases and J by 4 bases, and 15 bases separated the two germline ends. Germline V CDR1 and CDR2: SNHLY, FYNNEI. The CDR3 has 14 amino acids. The full variable domain, with the rest looked up from reference TRBV2 and TRBJ2-5, is EPEVTQTPSHQVTQMGQEVILRCVPISNHLYFYWYRQILGQKVEFLVSFYNNEISEKSEIFDDQFSVERPDGSNFTLKIRSTKLEDSAMYFCASSPLGGGETQYFGPGTRLLVL.

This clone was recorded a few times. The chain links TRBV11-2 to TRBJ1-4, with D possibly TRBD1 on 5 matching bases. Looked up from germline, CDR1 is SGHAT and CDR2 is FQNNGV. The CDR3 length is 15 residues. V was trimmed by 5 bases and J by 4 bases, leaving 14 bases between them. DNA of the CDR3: TGTGCCAGCAGCCCGACGGGACTGTTTAATGAAAAACTGTTTTTT. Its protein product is CASSPTGLFNEKLFF.

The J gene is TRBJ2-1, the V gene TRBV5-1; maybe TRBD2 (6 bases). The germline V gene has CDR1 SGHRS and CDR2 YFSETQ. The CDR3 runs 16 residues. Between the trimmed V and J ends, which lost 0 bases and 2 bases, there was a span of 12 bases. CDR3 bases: TGCGCCAGCAGCTTGGGTGGGGGGACCGCCTACAATGAGCAGTTCTTC. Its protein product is CASSLGGGTAYNEQFF.

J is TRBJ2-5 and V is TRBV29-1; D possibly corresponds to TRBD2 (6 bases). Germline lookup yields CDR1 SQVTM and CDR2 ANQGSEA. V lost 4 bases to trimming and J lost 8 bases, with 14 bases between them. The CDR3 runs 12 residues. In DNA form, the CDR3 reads TGCAGCGTTGCGGTAGCGGTGACTACCCAGTACTTC. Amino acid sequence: CSVAVAVTTQYF.

CDR3: CASSYVDSGANVLTF. Written as DNA, the CDR3 is TGTGCCAGCAGTTACGTAGACTCTGGGGCCAACGTCCTGACTTTC. This chain joins TRBV6-5 and TRBJ2-6; D not certain. Germline CDR1 reads MNHEY; CDR2 reads SVGAGI. This CDR3 comprises 15 residues. The V gene lost 2 bases and the J gene lost 0 bases, with 5 bases spanning the gap.

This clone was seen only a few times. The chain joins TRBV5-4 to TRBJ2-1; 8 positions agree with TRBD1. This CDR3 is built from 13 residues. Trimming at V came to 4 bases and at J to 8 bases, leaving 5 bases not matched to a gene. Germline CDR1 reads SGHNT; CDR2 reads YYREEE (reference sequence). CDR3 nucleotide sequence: TGTGCCAGCAGCATACAGGGGGGTGATGAGCAGTTCTTC. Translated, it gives CASSIQGGDEQFF.

CDR3 sequence (DNA): TGTGCCAGAAGCGCGGGACTAACGGACAATGAGCAGTTCTTC. The encoded protein is CARSAGLTDNEQFF. The chain has TRBV5-3 and TRBJ2-1, with 7 bases lining up with TRBD2. TRBV5-3 is an open reading frame, and its role is uncertain. This CDR3 has 14 amino acids. V lost 4 bases and J lost 5; bases outside the gene matches: 6.

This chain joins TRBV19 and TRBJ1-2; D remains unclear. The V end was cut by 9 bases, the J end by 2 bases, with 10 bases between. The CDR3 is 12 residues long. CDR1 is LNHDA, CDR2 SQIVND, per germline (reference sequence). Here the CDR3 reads CARHDTNYGYTF. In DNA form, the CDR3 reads TGTGCCAGGCATGACACGAACTATGGCTACACCTTC.

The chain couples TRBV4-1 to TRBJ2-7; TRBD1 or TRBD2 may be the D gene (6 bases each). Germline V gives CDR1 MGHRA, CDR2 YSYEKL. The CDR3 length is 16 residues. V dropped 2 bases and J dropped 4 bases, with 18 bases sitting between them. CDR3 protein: CASSQSSRGAGYEQYF. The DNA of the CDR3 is TGCGCCAGCAGCCAATCCTCAAGGGGGGCTGGATACGAGCAGTACTTC.

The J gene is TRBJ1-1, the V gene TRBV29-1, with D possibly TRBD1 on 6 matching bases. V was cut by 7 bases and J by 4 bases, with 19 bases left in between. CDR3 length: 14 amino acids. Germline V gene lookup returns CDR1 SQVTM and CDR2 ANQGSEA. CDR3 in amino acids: CSATEGGGGTEAFF. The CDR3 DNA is TGCAGCGCCACCGAGGGGGGAGGGGGCACTGAAGCTTTCTTT.

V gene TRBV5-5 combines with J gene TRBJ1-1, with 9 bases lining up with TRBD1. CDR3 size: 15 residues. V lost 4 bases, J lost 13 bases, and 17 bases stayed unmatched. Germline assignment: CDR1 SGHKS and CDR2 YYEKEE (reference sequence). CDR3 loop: CASSSTPGQGYSGFF. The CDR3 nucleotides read TGTGCCAGCAGCAGTACCCCGGGACAGGGCTATTCGGGTTTCTTT. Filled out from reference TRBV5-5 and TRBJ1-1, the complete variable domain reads DAGVTQSPTHLIKTRGQQVTLRCSPISGHKSVSWYQQVLGQGPQFIFQYYEKEERGRGNFPDRFSARQFPNYSSELNVNALLLGDSALYLCASSSTPGQGYSGFFGQGTRLTVV.

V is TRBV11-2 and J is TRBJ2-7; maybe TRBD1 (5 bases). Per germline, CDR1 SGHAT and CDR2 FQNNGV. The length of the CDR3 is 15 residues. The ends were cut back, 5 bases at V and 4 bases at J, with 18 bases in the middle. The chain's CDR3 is CASSPIQGIPYEQYF. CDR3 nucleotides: TGTGCCAGCAGCCCAATTCAGGGAATCCCTTACGAGCAGTACTTC.